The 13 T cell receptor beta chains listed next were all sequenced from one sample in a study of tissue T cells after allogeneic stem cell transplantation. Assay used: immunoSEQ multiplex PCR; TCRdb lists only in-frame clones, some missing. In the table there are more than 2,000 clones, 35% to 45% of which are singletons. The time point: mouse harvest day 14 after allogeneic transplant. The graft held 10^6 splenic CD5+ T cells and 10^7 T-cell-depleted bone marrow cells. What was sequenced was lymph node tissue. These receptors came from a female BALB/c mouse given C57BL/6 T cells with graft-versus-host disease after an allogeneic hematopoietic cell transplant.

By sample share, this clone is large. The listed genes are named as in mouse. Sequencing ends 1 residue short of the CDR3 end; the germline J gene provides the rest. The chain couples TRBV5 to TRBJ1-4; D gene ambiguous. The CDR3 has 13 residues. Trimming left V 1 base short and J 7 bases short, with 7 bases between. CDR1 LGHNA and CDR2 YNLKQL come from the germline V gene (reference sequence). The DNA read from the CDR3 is TGTGCCAGCAGCCAAGGAAGGGCCGAAAGATTATTT. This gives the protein CASSQGRAERLF. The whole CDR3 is CASSQGRAERLFF.

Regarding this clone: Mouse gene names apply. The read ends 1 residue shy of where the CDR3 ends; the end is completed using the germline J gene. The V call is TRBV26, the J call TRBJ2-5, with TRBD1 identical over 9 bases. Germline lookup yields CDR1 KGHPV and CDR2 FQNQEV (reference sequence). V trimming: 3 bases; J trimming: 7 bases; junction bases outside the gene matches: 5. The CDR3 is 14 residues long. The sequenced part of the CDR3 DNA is TGTGCCAGCAGTCTCGGACAGGGGCCAAACACCCAGTAC. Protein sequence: CASSLGQGPNTQY. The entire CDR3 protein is CASSLGQGPNTQYF.

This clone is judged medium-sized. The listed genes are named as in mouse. The part of the CDR3 DNA that was read is TGTGCCAGCAGTCTGTTGGGACAGTCAGAAACGCTGTAT. Translating gives CASSLLGQSETLY. The entire CDR3 is CASSLLGQSETLYF. The J gene is TRBJ2-3, the V gene TRBV26, with 7 nucleotides matching TRBD1. Read data end 1 residue before the CDR3 end; the end is taken from the germline J gene. Germline V gene lookup returns CDR1 KGHPV and CDR2 FQNQEV (reference sequence). The V gene end was trimmed by 1 base and the J gene end by 4 bases; junction bases not matched to a gene: 2. The CDR3 loop spans 14 amino acids.

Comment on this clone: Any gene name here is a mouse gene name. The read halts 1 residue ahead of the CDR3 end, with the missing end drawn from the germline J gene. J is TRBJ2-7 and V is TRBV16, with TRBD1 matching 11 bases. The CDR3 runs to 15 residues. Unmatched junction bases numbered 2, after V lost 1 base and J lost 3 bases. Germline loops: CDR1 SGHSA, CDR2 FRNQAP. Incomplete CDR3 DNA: TGTGCAAGCAGCTTAGGCGGGACAGGGGGCTATGAACAGTAC. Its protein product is CASSLGGTGGYEQY. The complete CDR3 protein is CASSLGGTGGYEQYF.

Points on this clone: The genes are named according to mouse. CDR3 loop: CASSRDRGGSPLYF. The covered CDR3 bases are TGTGCCAGCAGTCGGGACAGGGGGGGATCGCCCCTCTAC. J is TRBJ1-6 and V is TRBV26; 11 bases align to TRBD1. From the germline J gene comes the end of the CDR3, since the read stops 1 residue before it. TRBJ1-6 is classed as an ORF, of uncertain function. CDR3 length: 14 amino acids. V shed 4 bases and J 10 bases; nucleotides not matched to a gene: 3. Germline-derived CDR1 and CDR2 are KGHPV and FQNQEV (reference sequence).

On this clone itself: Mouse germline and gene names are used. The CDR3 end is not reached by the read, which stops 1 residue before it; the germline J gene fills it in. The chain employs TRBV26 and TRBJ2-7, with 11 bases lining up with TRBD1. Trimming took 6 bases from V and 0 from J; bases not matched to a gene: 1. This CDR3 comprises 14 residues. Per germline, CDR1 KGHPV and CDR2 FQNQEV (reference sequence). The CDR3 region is CASSGTGGSYEQYF. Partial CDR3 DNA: TGTGCCAGCAGCGGGACAGGGGGCTCCTATGAACAGTAC.

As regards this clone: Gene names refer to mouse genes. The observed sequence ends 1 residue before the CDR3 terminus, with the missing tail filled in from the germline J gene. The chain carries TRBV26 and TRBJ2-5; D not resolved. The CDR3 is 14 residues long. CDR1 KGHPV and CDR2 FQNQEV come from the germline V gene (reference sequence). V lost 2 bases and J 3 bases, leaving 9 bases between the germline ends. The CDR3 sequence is CASSLRVRQDTQYF. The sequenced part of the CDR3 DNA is TGTGCCAGCAGTCTGAGGGTGAGGCAAGACACCCAGTAC.

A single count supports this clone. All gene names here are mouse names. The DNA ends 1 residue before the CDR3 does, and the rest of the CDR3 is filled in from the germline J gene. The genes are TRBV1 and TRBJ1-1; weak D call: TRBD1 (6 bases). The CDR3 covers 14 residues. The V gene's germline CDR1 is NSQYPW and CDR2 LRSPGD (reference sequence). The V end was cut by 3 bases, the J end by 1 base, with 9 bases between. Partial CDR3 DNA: TGCACCTGCAGTGCCCGGGACAAAAACACAGAAGTCTTC. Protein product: CTCSARDKNTEVF. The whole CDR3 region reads CTCSARDKNTEVFF.

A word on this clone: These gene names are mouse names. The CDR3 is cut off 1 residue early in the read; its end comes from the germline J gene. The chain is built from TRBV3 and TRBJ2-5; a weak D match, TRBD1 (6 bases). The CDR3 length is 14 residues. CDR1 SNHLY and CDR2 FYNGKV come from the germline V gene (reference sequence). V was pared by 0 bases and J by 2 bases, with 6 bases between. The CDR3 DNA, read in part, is TGTGCCAGCAGCTTAGCGGACAGCCAAGACACCCAGTAC. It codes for CASSLADSQDTQY. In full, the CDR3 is CASSLADSQDTQYF.

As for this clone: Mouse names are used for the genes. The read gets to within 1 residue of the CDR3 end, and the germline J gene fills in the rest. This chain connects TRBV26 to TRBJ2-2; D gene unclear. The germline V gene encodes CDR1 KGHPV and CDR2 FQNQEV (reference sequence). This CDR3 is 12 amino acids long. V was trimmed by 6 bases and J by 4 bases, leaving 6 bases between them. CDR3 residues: CASSPVTGQLYF. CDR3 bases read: TGTGCCAGCAGCCCGGTCACCGGGCAGCTCTAC.

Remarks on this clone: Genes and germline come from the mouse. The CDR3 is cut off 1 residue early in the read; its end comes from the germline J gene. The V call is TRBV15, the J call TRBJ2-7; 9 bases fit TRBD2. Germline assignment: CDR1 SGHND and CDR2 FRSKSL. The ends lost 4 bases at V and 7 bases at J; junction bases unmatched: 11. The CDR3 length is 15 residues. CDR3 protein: CASSSGLGGYGEQYF. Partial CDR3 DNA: TGTGCCAGCAGTTCGGGACTGGGTGGGTATGGGGAACAGTAC.

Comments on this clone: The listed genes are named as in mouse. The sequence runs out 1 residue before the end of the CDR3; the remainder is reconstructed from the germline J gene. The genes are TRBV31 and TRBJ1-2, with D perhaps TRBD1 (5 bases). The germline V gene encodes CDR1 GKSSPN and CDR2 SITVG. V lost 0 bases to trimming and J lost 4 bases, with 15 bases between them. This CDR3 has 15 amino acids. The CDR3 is CAWSLAPGRGSDYTF. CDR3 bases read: TGTGCCTGGAGTCTAGCCCCAGGGAGGGGCTCCGACTACACC.

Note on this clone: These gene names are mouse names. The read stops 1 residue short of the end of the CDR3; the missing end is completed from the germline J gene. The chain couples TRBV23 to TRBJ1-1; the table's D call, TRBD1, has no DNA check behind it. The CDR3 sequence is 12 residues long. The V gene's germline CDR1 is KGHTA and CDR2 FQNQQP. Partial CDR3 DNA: TGCTCCAGCAGTCGGGACAGCACAGAAGTCTTC. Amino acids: CSSSRDSTEVF. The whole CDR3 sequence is CSSSRDSTEVFF.